This T cell receptor (beta chain) was profiled in a study of blood T cell repertoires in COVID-19. Turning to the study itself: The United States, Italy and Spain were the sources of the acute and convalescent COVID-19 samples. From T cells, B-cell-depleted T cells, or PBMCs came the material, which was cDNA or gDNA.

Germline loops: CDR1 SGHAT, CDR2 FQNNGV. The CDR3 has 16 amino acids. After removal of 5 bases from V and 2 bases from J, the junction contained 11 bases not matched to a gene. As originally analysed: How many nucleated cells were present was estimated from reference gene primer amplification. Profiled with immunoSEQ multiplex PCR; TCRdb holds only in-frame clones, not every one. That table gives V, J and clone size, and the DNA gave D and trimming. Altogether some 300,000 clones are present, around 90% being singletons, with the ten largest covering over 5%. Seattle enrolled patients during active infection and tracked them longitudinally.

This clonotype was obtained from a woman between 50 and 59 years old with COVID-19, enrolled during active disease. Sequencing input: peripheral blood. The chain has TRBV11-2 and TRBJ2-7, with 8 nucleotides matching TRBD1. In nucleotides, the CDR3 is TGTGCCAGCAGCATCCGACGACAGGGGCTCACCTACGAGCAGTACTTC. Protein: CASSIRRQGLTYEQYF. Together with reference TRBV11-2 and TRBJ2-7, the CDR3 gives the full variable domain: EAGVAQSPRYKIIEKRQSVAFWCNPISGHATLYWYQQILGQGPKLLIQFQNNGVVDDSQLPKDRFSAERLKGVDSTLKIQPAKLEDSAVYLCASSIRRQGLTYEQYFGPGTRLTVT.